A single T cell receptor beta chain is shown here with its context. The antigen is unknown. TCRdb's copy holds only in-frame clones and misses some; the assay was immunoSEQ multiplex PCR. The sample consists of 15,000 or so clones, approximately 77% of them appearing once. The entry originates in a study of chemoradiotherapy in HPV16-positive cancers. This CDR3 contains 14 residues. V was trimmed by 11 bases and J by 4 bases, leaving 18 bases between them. CDR1 is KGHSH and CDR2 is LQKENI in the germline V gene. Study-wide results and limits: For HPV16-positive patients, expanding HPV-responsive T cells associated with longer recurrence-free survival.

Sample acquisition took place from a patient who underwent chemoradiotherapy. The sequence came from a human donor with HPV-associated anogenital cancer. The rearrangement links TRBV18 to TRBJ1-5, with D uncertain. Here the CDR3 reads CARVHLKGNQPQHF. The CDR3 nucleotides are TGTGCCCGCGTTCACCTGAAGGGAAATCAGCCCCAGCATTTT.